This entry describes one T cell receptor beta chain. The data belong to a study of blood T cell repertoires in COVID-19. Study context: COVID-19 samples from acute and convalescent phases originated in the United States, Italy and Spain. The analysed material was cDNA or gDNA that came from T cells, B-cell-depleted T cells, or PBMCs.

V was clipped by 3 bases and J by 2 bases; unmatched bases: 5. CDR3 size: 15 residues. The germline gives CDR1 SGHDT, CDR2 YYEEEE. Source study methods: Estimates of nucleated cell counts were drawn from the amplification of reference gene primers. The repertoire was sequenced with immunoSEQ multiplex PCR; TCRdb's copy has only in-frame clones and lacks some. V and J calls and clone size are as listed in that table; D and trimming were resolved from the DNA. Counted here are under 250,000 clones, over 70% occurring once; the ten biggest clones make up around 26%. The sequence derives from a man in his forties with acute or convalescent COVID-19. The sequenced material came from peripheral blood. The V gene is TRBV5-6, the J gene TRBJ2-4; 7 bases are shared with TRBD1. This CDR3 reads CASSSIQGTKNIQYF. In DNA, the CDR3 is TGTGCCAGCAGCTCTATACAGGGGACCAAAAACATTCAGTACTTC.